This TCR beta chain was identified in a study of blood T cell repertoires in COVID-19 (TCRdb year 2020). In the study overall: Collaborator samples came from the United States, Italy and Spain and covered acute and convalescent phases of COVID-19. The material from the prospective study consisted of cDNA or gDNA derived from T cells, B-cell-depleted T cells, or PBMCs. The dataset comprised deeply sampled blood TCRbeta repertoires from subjects exposed to, actively infected with, or recovered from COVID-19. The repertoires were released in a freely available public database meant as a resource for research on the immune response to SARS-CoV-2. Samples came from the ongoing ImmuneRACE study (first 160 participants) plus 1,254 subjects from 6 global collaborators. The sample metadata nearly always contained a de-identified subject ID, COVID-19 status, age in years and sex. Where available, HLA class I and class II types were obtained from metadata supplied by the sample provider rather than from assay-based typing.

Overall study outcomes, separate from this receptor: Clinical and demographic metadata were provided uncurated, with the amount varying by source and participant.

The immunoSEQ Assay, a bias-controlled multiplex PCR, was used to amplify TCRbeta CDR3 regions from genomic DNA. The original pipeline was this. The number of nucleated cells in each sample was estimated by amplification of reference gene primers within the assay. Sequence reads were collapsed and filtered to measure the absolute abundance of every unique TCRbeta CDR3 rearrangement. For each sample, productive Simpson clonality was calculated as the square root of Simpson's diversity index across productive rearrangements. This is the immuneACCESS table as TCRdb keeps it, with only in-frame sequences that have V and J called. A part of the clones is gone; compared with another copy, unresolved V genes explain less than half, and the rest is unexplained. The V and J calls and clone size were taken over from that table, and D and trimming were inferred from the DNA. The sample table contains roughly 140,000 clones; only one count was recorded for about nine tenths of them. 2% to 2.5% of the sample belongs to the ten largest clones.

CDR1 and CDR2 were assigned from the germline V gene (reference sequence) as SGHKS and YYEKEE. Trimming removed 4 bases from V and 2 bases from J; the gene matches leave 5 bases unexplained. From the cysteine up to the phenylalanine, the CDR3 has a length of 14 residues. Only the CDR3 DNA stays, 42 bases, in frame from base 1. With regard to this clone: Its antigen remains undetermined. The input lacks base qualities; no much larger clone sits a single base away.

Collaborating institutions collected whole blood in K2EDTA tubes following their own protocols. For TCRbeta analysis, collaborators shipped samples in one of three forms: frozen whole blood, isolated PBMCs, or DNA extracted from either of those sample types. The TCR was taken from a human donor in a cohort sampled during active COVID-19. Specimen: peripheral blood. Recombination joined TRBV5-5 with TRBJ2-7, and 8 junction bases match TRBD1. The CDR3 protein sequence reads: CASSIGQGTYEQYF. The DNA is as follows: TGTGCCAGCAGCATCGGACAGGGAACCTACGAGCAGTACTTC. Beyond the CDR3, the reference TRBV5-5 and TRBJ2-7 genes provide the residues; the full variable domain reads: DAGVTQSPTHLIKTRGQQVTLRCSPISGHKSVSWYQQVLGQGPQFIFQYYEKEERGRGNFPDRFSARQFPNYSSELNVNALLLGDSALYLCASSIGQGTYEQYFGPGTRLTVT.